Sequencing of this TCR beta chain was carried out in a study of blood T cell repertoires in COVID-19. Overall study: Researchers got acute and convalescent COVID-19 samples from the United States, Italy and Spain.

The table came from immunoSEQ multiplex PCR; TCRdb's copy has only in-frame clones and leaves some out. This repertoire shows about 52,000 clones, 81% found once; its top ten account for roughly 29%. The Seattle site enrolled patients during active infection and followed them longitudinally. Germline V gene data show CDR1 as KGHSH and CDR2 as LQKENI. The CDR3 sequence is 12 residues long. Trimming pared 5 bases from V and 1 base from J, leaving 5 bases between. Sequencing was carried out using peripheral blood. The chain has TRBV18 and TRBJ1-1; D unresolved. The receptor's source is a woman older than 75 with COVID-19, enrolled during active disease. CDR3 residues: CASSNGNTEAFF. CDR3 bases: TGTGCCAGCTCAAACGGGAACACTGAAGCTTTCTTT.